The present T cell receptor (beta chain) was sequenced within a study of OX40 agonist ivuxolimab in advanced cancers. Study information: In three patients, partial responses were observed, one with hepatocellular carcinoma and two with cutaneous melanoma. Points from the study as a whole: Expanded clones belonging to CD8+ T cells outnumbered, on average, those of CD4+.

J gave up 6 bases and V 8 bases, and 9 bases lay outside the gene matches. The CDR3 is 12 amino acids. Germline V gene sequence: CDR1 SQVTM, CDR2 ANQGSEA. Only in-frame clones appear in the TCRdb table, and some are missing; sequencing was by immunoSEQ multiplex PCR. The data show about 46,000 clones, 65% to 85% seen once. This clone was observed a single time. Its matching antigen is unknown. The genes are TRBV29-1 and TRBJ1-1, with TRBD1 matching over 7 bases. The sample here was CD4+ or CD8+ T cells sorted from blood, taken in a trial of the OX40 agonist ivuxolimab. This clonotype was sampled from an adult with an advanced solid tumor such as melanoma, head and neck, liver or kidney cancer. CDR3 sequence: CSFHAGGAEAFF. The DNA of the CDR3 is TGCAGCTTCCACGCAGGGGGGGCTGAAGCTTTCTTT.